The 15 T cell receptor beta chains given below trace back to one sample, sequenced in a study of beta chain features in type 1 diabetes. The study's findings and limits: Across all four CD4+ subsets, people with type 1 diabetes showed modestly shorter TCRB CDR3s.

Antigen specificity for these receptors is unknown. Expressed TCRB transcripts were sequenced after all isolated RNA was converted to cDNA. Sequenced by immunoSEQ multiplex PCR; TCRdb stores in-frame clones only, minus some. The repertoire holds 250,000 to 350,000 clones, with roughly an eighth as singletons. Sequenced sample: naive CD4+ T cells from blood. These receptors came from a young man with type 1 diabetes.

The V and J genes are TRBV4-3 and TRBJ2-3, with 8 bases that match TRBD2. In germline, CDR1 is LGHNA, CDR2 YSLEER. Trimming cost V 8 bases and J 6 bases; bases outside gene matches: 7. The CDR3 has 13 residues. This CDR3 reads CASREAGADTQYF. CDR3 bases: TGCGCCAGCCGAGAAGCGGGGGCGGATACGCAGTATTTT.

This clone appeared a few times. The rearrangement links TRBV29-1 to TRBJ2-3, with TRBD2 identical over 15 bases. The ends lost 4 bases at V and 6 bases at J; junction bases unmatched: 8. The CDR3 sequence is 16 residues long. Germline V gene lookup returns CDR1 SQVTM and CDR2 ANQGSEA. The CDR3 DNA is TGCAGCGTTGTAGCTGGACTAGCGGGAGGGACGGATACGCAGTATTTT. Its protein product is CSVVAGLAGGTDTQYF.

This clone was observed a few times. The chain uses TRBV30 and TRBJ2-1; 7 positions agree with TRBD2. Germline values: CDR1 GTSNPN, CDR2 SVGIG (reference sequence). This CDR3 is 14 amino acids long. After removal of 3 bases from V and 3 bases from J, the junction contained 5 bases not matched to a gene. The CDR3 protein is CAWRQAGSYNEQFF. As DNA, the CDR3 is TGTGCCTGGAGACAAGCGGGAAGCTACAATGAGCAGTTCTTC.

This clone has just a few counts. This chain links TRBV5-4 with TRBJ2-5; TRBD2 is a possible D gene (5 bases). The V end was cut by 2 bases, the J end by 1 base, with 9 bases between. The V gene's germline CDR1 is SGHNT and CDR2 YYREEE (reference sequence). The CDR3 is made up of 14 amino acids. The CDR3 bases are TGTGCCAGCAGCTTTATACGGGGCCAAGAGACCCAGTACTTC. It specifies CASSFIRGQETQYF.

The chain links TRBV27 to TRBJ1-5, with no clear D. Trimming shortened V by 4 bases and J by 3 bases, and 7 bases separated the two germline ends. Germline V gives CDR1 MNHEY, CDR2 SMNVEV (reference sequence). This CDR3 is built from 13 residues. CDR3 residues: CASSSLYNQPQHF. CDR3 DNA sequence: TGTGCCAGCAGTTCACTATACAATCAGCCCCAGCATTTT.

J is TRBJ1-3 and V is TRBV21-1; the listed D gene, TRBD1, was not tested against the DNA. TRBV21-1 is a pseudogene. The CDR3 extends over 14 amino acids. CDR3 nucleotides: TGTGCCAGCAGCAACCGGGACAGGGCCAACACCATATATTTT. Amino acid sequence: CASSNRDRANTIYF.

This clone has just a few counts. The rearrangement joins TRBV28 to TRBJ2-5, with TRBD1 matching 8 bases. Germline CDR1 and CDR2: MDHEN and SYDVKM. The CDR3 runs to 15 residues. The V and J ends lost 7 bases and 4 bases, in that order; junction bases with no gene match: 11. This CDR3 is CASTRGETGVETQYF. The CDR3 region has the DNA TGTGCCAGCACTAGGGGGGAGACAGGGGTAGAGACCCAGTACTTC. Full variable domain (rest looked up from reference TRBV28 and TRBJ2-5): DVKVTQSSRYLVKRTGEKVFLECVQDMDHENMFWYRQDPGLGLRLIYFSYDVKMKEKGDIPEGYSVSREKKERFSLILESASTNQTSMYLCASTRGETGVETQYFGPGTRLLVL.

This clone was seen a few times. This rearrangement joins TRBV5-1 to TRBJ2-1; TRBD1 is a possible D gene (6 bases). CDR1 is SGHRS, CDR2 YFSETQ, per germline. V was trimmed by 0 bases and J by 0 bases, leaving 7 bases between them. The CDR3 has 15 residues. Here the CDR3 reads CASSLGQDSYNEQFF. As DNA, the CDR3 is TGCGCCAGCAGCTTGGGACAGGACTCCTACAATGAGCAGTTCTTC.

The chain links TRBV5-4 to TRBJ2-3; tentatively, D is TRBD1 (6 bases). The CDR3 has 14 residues. Trimming removed 5 bases at V and 2 bases at J, with 12 bases between. CDR1 is SGHNT, CDR2 YYREEE, per germline (reference sequence). DNA for the CDR3: TGTGCCAGCAGTTTAGGGGGTTACACAGATACGCAGTATTTT. Translating it yields CASSLGGYTDTQYF.

The sample holds a few counts of this clone. V usage is TRBV5-1 and J usage is TRBJ2-7; possible D gene TRBD1, 6 bases. Germline V gene data show CDR1 as SGHRS and CDR2 as YFSETQ. CDR3 length: 15 amino acids. With 4 bases removed from V and 0 bases from J, the gap between germline ends came to 14 bases. CDR3 sequence (DNA): TGCGCCAGCAGCCCCCCGACAGGAGCCTCCTACGAGCAGTACTTC. This codes for CASSPPTGASYEQYF.

This clone has more than one count but fewer than ten. The chain couples TRBV15 to TRBJ2-5, with D tentatively TRBD2 (5 bases). V gave up 1 base and J gave up 2 bases, with 11 bases separating them. The CDR3 is 15 amino acids. CDR1 LNHNV and CDR2 YYDKDF come from the germline V gene (reference sequence). In nucleotides, the CDR3 is TGTGCCACCAGCAGAGTGGTAGCGCCGCAAGAGACCCAGTACTTC. This gives the protein CATSRVVAPQETQYF.

V and J are TRBV4-3 and TRBJ2-5; no firm D call. Germline V gene lookup returns CDR1 LGHNA and CDR2 YSLEER. CDR3 size: 15 residues. V lost 0 bases and J lost 1, with 9 bases in between. CDR3 sequence (DNA): TGCGCCAGCAGCCAAGATAGCAGACTCCAAGAGACCCAGTACTTC. This translates into CASSQDSRLQETQYF.

The chain combines TRBV6-1 with TRBJ2-3; D is uncertain. The V and J ends lost 7 bases and 2 bases respectively, with 10 bases between them. Germline V lookup: CDR1 MNHNS, CDR2 SASEGT. The length of the CDR3 is 13 residues. The CDR3 nucleotides are TGTGCCAGCACGCTAAGCTACACAGATACGCAGTATTTT. Translated: CASTLSYTDTQYF.

This clone showed up just a few times. The chain is built from TRBV19 and TRBJ1-1; tentative D call: TRBD1 (6 bases). The CDR3 consists of 12 residues. The V and J ends lost 5 bases and 7 bases respectively, with 11 bases between them. Germline V gene data show CDR1 as LNHDA and CDR2 as SQIVND (reference sequence). CDR3 coding DNA: TGTGCCAGTAGTTTCTACAGGGATGAAGCTTTCTTT. Protein product: CASSFYRDEAFF.

This clone was observed a few times. This chain connects TRBV5-1 to TRBJ1-4, with D unresolved. Germline CDR1 is SGHRS and CDR2 is YFSETQ. The CDR3 has 13 amino acids. Trimming removed 4 bases at V and 3 bases at J, with 7 bases between. The CDR3 nucleotides read TGCGCCAGCAGCCTGGCAGCTAATGAAAAACTGTTTTTT. It codes for CASSLAANEKLFF.